This T cell receptor beta chain was retrieved from a study of blood T cell repertoires in COVID-19. In the original workflow: It was from reference gene primer amplification that nucleated cell counts were estimated. The data were produced by immunoSEQ multiplex PCR, yet TCRdb's version contains in-frame clones alone and is incomplete. The V and J calls and clone size are taken from that table; D and trimming were inferred from the DNA. The sample has about 200,000 clones, 87% seen once. From germline, CDR1 is LGHDT and CDR2 YNNKEL (reference sequence). V shed 3 bases, J shed 3 bases, and the junction held 9 bases outside the gene matches. The CDR3 loop spans 16 amino acids.

The receptor was derived from a man aged 55-75 years with active or convalescent COVID-19. This chain connects TRBV3-1 (or the pseudogene TRBV3-2) to TRBJ1-1, with 8 bases identical to TRBD1. The specimen was peripheral blood. The CDR3 nucleotides read TGTGCCAGCAGCCAGGGCGGACAGGGTGGGGACACTGAAGCTTTCTTT. It is translated as CASSQGGQGGDTEAFF.